Below, 12 T cell receptor beta chains from the same sample are listed, as sequenced in a study of blood T cell repertoires in COVID-19. The table came from immunoSEQ multiplex PCR; TCRdb's copy has only in-frame clones and leaves some out. The sample records 300,000 to 400,000 clones, 65% to 90% being singletons. The sequenced sample was peripheral blood. The receptors were sampled from a human donor in a cohort sampled during active COVID-19.

There are a few counts of this clone. V is TRBV2 and J is TRBJ1-5; 7 nucleotides agree with TRBD1. The CDR3 is 15 residues long. Germline loops: CDR1 SNHLY, CDR2 FYNNEI. The ends lost 10 bases at V and 0 bases at J; junction bases unmatched: 9. The CDR3 DNA reads as TGTGCCACCGACCGGGACAGAAATAGCAATCAGCCCCAGCATTTT. Translated: CATDRDRNSNQPQHF.

The V call is TRBV15, the J call TRBJ2-1, with 8 bases matching TRBD1. CDR3 size: 13 residues. Looked up from germline, CDR1 is LNHNV and CDR2 is YYDKDF (reference sequence). The trim removed 8 bases at V and 10 bases at J, leaving 10 bases unmatched. The CDR3 sequence is CATGTGSIPEQFF. The DNA for the CDR3 is TGTGCCACCGGGACAGGATCCATCCCCGAGCAGTTCTTC.

This chain joins TRBV7-9 and TRBJ2-7; D possibly corresponds to TRBD1 (6 bases). The CDR3 has 14 residues. Looked up from germline, CDR1 is SEHNR and CDR2 is FQNEAQ (reference sequence). Trimming removed 1 base from V and 5 bases from J, with 12 bases in between. This CDR3 reads CASSLGEGVDEQYF. The DNA of the CDR3 is TGTGCCAGCAGCTTAGGTGAGGGGGTCGACGAGCAGTACTTC. Full variable domain (outside the CDR3, taken from reference TRBV7-9 and TRBJ2-7): DTGVSQNPRHKITKRGQNVTFRCDPISEHNRLYWYRQTLGQGPEFLTYFQNEAQLEKSRLLSDRFSAERPKGSFSTLEIQRTEQGDSAMYLCASSLGEGVDEQYFGPGTRLTVT.

The rearrangement uses TRBV7-9 and TRBJ1-2; TRBD1 agrees at 7 bases. Unmatched junction bases numbered 11, after V lost 5 bases and J lost 8 bases. CDR1 and CDR2 (germline): SEHNR, FQNEAQ (reference sequence). This CDR3 contains 14 residues. CDR3 sequence reads: CASSLDRDFEGYTF. CDR3 coding DNA: TGTGCCAGCAGCCTAGACAGGGATTTTGAGGGCTACACCTTC. Full variable domain (rest looked up from reference TRBV7-9 and TRBJ1-2): DTGVSQNPRHKITKRGQNVTFRCDPISEHNRLYWYRQTLGQGPEFLTYFQNEAQLEKSRLLSDRFSAERPKGSFSTLEIQRTEQGDSAMYLCASSLDRDFEGYTFGSGTRLTVV.

The chain is built from TRBV19 and TRBJ2-7; the match to TRBD1 covers 9 bases. V was pared by 6 bases and J by 3 bases, with 3 bases of the junction left unmatched. The CDR3 loop spans 13 amino acids. Germline V CDR1 and CDR2: LNHDA, SQIVND (reference sequence). CDR3 nucleotide sequence: TGTGCCAGTAGCCCGACAGGGGGCTACGAGCAGTACTTC. It translates to CASSPTGGYEQYF.

The chain joins TRBV5-5 to TRBJ2-2, with 7 nucleotides matching TRBD2. The CDR3 consists of 15 residues. After removal of 4 bases from V and 6 bases from J, the junction contained 9 bases not matched to a gene. CDR1 is SGHKS, CDR2 YYEKEE, per germline (reference sequence). The CDR3 loop reads CASSEGLQSAGELFF. DNA for the CDR3: TGTGCCAGCAGCGAGGGACTACAATCGGCCGGGGAGCTGTTTTTT.

The chain joins TRBV5-4 to TRBJ1-6, with 9 bases aligning to TRBD1. The CDR3 has 14 residues. CDR1 is SGHNT, CDR2 YYREEE, per germline (reference sequence). J lost 8 bases, V lost 0 bases, and 0 bases had no gene match. CDR3 sequence (DNA): TGTGCCAGCAGCTTGGGGACAGGGGATTCACCCCTCCACTTT. Translated: CASSLGTGDSPLHF.

V is TRBV2 and J is TRBJ2-5; TRBD2 agrees at 15 bases. CDR3 size: 15 residues. Germline-derived CDR1 and CDR2 are SNHLY and FYNNEI. V lost 6 bases and J lost 5; bases outside the gene matches: 4. The chain's CDR3 is CASSLGLAGGETQYF. The CDR3 DNA sequence: TGTGCCAGCAGCCTGGGACTAGCGGGGGGTGAGACCCAGTACTTC.

The gene calls are TRBV11-3 and TRBJ2-5; D possibly corresponds to TRBD2 (6 bases). Germline CDR1 and CDR2: SGHNT and YENEEA. Trimming removed 8 bases at V and 0 bases at J, with 10 bases between. This CDR3 is 13 amino acids long. CDR3 amino acids: CASSRGYQETQYF. As DNA, the CDR3 is TGTGCCAGCTCCCGGGGGTACCAAGAGACCCAGTACTTC. The whole variable domain, filled in from reference TRBV11-3 and TRBJ2-5, reads EAGVVQSPRYKIIEKKQPVAFWCNPISGHNTLYWYLQNLGQGPELLIRYENEEAVDDSQLPKDRFSAERLKGVDSTLKIQPAELGDSAVYLCASSRGYQETQYFGPGTRLLVL.

This chain uses TRBV5-1 with TRBJ1-4; 8 positions match TRBD1. V lost 4 bases to trimming and J lost 3 bases; unmatched junction nucleotides: 11. Germline V lookup: CDR1 SGHRS, CDR2 YFSETQ. There are 17 residues in the CDR3. CDR3 in DNA: TGCGCCAGCAGCATTGTGACCCAGGGGGCCTCTAATGAAAAACTGTTTTTT. This sequence encodes CASSIVTQGASNEKLFF.

This clone was observed a few times. CDR3 protein: CSASMRVSYEQYF. CDR3 bases: TGCAGTGCTAGTATGCGGGTATCCTACGAGCAGTACTTC. This chain joins TRBV20-1 and TRBJ2-7; D might be TRBD2 (5 bases). The V gene lost 3 bases and the J gene lost 1 base, with 10 bases spanning the gap. This CDR3 region has 13 residues. Germline CDR1 and CDR2: DFQATT and SNEGSKA (reference sequence).

The chain recombines TRBV5-8 with TRBJ1-5, with 10 positions matching TRBD1. Germline loops: CDR1 SGHTS, CDR2 YDEGEE. V shed 4 bases and J 7 bases; nucleotides not matched to a gene: 8. This CDR3 contains 15 residues. The DNA of the CDR3 is TGTGCCAGCAGCCAGACAGGGGGCAGTGGGCAGCCCCAGCATTTT. Translation: CASSQTGGSGQPQHF. Looking up the rest from reference TRBV5-8 and TRBJ1-5 gives the full variable domain: EAGVTQSPTHLIKTRGQQATLRCSPISGHTSVYWYQQALGLGLQFLLWYDEGEERNRGNFPPRFSGRQFPNYSSELNVNALELEDSALYLCASSQTGGSGQPQHFGDGTRLSIL.